These 32 T cell receptor beta chains originate from one sample sequenced in a study of OX40 agonist ivuxolimab in advanced cancers. Using immunoSEQ multiplex PCR, the repertoire was profiled, and TCRdb retains in-frame clones only, with some absent. The sample holds around 53,000 clones, 85% seen once. The sample here was CD4+ or CD8+ T cells sorted from blood, taken in a trial of the OX40 agonist ivuxolimab. Receptor source: an adult with an advanced solid tumor such as melanoma, head and neck, liver or kidney cancer.

The rearrangement uses TRBV19 and TRBJ1-5; no reliable D call. Trimming pared 3 bases from V and 6 bases from J, leaving 9 bases between. This CDR3 contains 13 residues. Germline values: CDR1 LNHDA, CDR2 SQIVND (reference sequence). The CDR3, as DNA: TGTGCCAGTAGTATCTCGAGTTTTCAGCCCCAGCATTTT. It codes for CASSISSFQPQHF.

The CDR3, as DNA: TGTGCCACCAGCCCTTACGGGGGGGCTGAAGAGCAGTACGTC. Protein: CATSPYGGAEEQYV. The J gene is TRBJ2-7, the V gene TRBV15; 8 bases match TRBD2. This CDR3 has 14 residues. V lost 5 bases, J lost 7 bases, and 10 bases stayed unmatched. Germline V gene lookup returns CDR1 LNHNV and CDR2 YYDKDF (reference sequence).

V usage is TRBV6-5 and J usage is TRBJ2-5; the D gene is possibly TRBD1 (6 bases). From germline, CDR1 is MNHEY and CDR2 SVGAGI. The CDR3 has 15 amino acids. With 5 bases removed from V and 5 bases from J, the gap between germline ends came to 18 bases. Written as DNA, the CDR3 is TGTGCCAGCAGTAGGGGACACCCTTTGTGGGAGACCCAGTACTTC. This translates into CASSRGHPLWETQYF.

This clone was counted a few times. In DNA form, the CDR3 reads TGTGCCACCAGCAGTACCCCGCGAGAGACCCAGTACTTC. It specifies CATSSTPRETQYF. The V gene is TRBV15, the J gene TRBJ2-5, with D unresolved. The CDR3 is 13 amino acids. Germline CDR1 reads LNHNV; CDR2 reads YYDKDF (reference sequence). The V and J ends lost 3 bases and 4 bases respectively, with 9 bases between them. The whole variable domain, remainder taken from reference TRBV15 and TRBJ2-5, is DAMVIQNPRYQVTQFGKPVTLSCSQTLNHNVMYWYQQKSSQAPKLLFHYYDKDFNNEADTPDNFQSRRPNTSFCFLDIRSPGLGDTAMYLCATSSTPRETQYFGPGTRLLVL.

The chain has TRBV19 and TRBJ2-3; D is ambiguous. Trimming shortened V by 5 bases and J by 6 bases, and 15 bases separated the two germline ends. Germline V gene sequence: CDR1 LNHDA, CDR2 SQIVND (reference sequence). This CDR3 is 14 amino acids long. This CDR3 is CASSAHTDRDTQYF. Written as DNA, the CDR3 is TGTGCCAGTAGTGCACATACTGACCGGGATACGCAGTATTTT.

This chain joins TRBV5-6 and TRBJ2-7; D gene uncertain. The V end was cut by 3 bases, the J end by 6 bases, with 7 bases between. The CDR3 extends over 11 amino acids. Germline assignment: CDR1 SGHDT and CDR2 YYEEEE. Here the CDR3 DNA reads TGTGCCAGCAGCTACGCTGTCGAGCAGTACTTC. Protein product: CASSYAVEQYF.

The chain has TRBV4-2 and TRBJ2-5; D uncertain. V was trimmed by 3 bases and J by 2 bases, leaving 13 bases between them. Germline CDR1 and CDR2: LGHNA and YNFKEQ. The CDR3 has 15 amino acids. DNA of the CDR3: TGTGCCAGCAGCCATTTTTTGGGTGCTCAAGAGACCCAGTACTTC. Translated, it gives CASSHFLGAQETQYF.

The chain has TRBV30 and TRBJ2-5; tentatively, D is TRBD1 (7 bases). Looked up from germline, CDR1 is GTSNPN and CDR2 is SVGIG (reference sequence). Trimming removed 0 bases from V and 0 bases from J, with 14 bases in between. This CDR3 spans 16 amino acids. The DNA of the CDR3 is TGTGCCTGGAGTGTACCGCAGGGGGGATACCAAGAGACCCAGTACTTC. Translation gives CAWSVPQGGYQETQYF.

V usage is TRBV27 and J usage is TRBJ1-1; D not certain. The length of the CDR3 is 17 residues. CDR1 is MNHEY and CDR2 is SMNVEV in the germline V gene (reference sequence). With 1 base removed from V and 1 base from J, the gap between germline ends came to 16 bases. CDR3 in DNA: TGTGCCAGCAGTTTATTCCCCCTCGAGGGCCCGAACACTGAAGCTTTCTTT. Amino acids: CASSLFPLEGPNTEAFF.

Comments on this clone: The CDR3 does not close with the conserved phenylalanine or tryptophan, likely indicating a read error. The chain has TRBV6-5 and TRBJ2-7; TRBD1 matches at 10 bases. The CDR3 runs 15 residues. V dropped 6 bases and J dropped 3; count of bases not matched to a gene: 8. Germline V gene sequence: CDR1 MNHEY, CDR2 SVGAGI. The chain's CDR3 is CASSPTGGIFYEQYL. The CDR3 nucleotides are TGTGCCAGCAGCCCGACAGGGGGCATCTTCTACGAGCAGTACCTC.

This chain joins TRBV10-3 and TRBJ2-2, with D maybe TRBD1 (6 bases). CDR1 and CDR2 from the germline V gene are ENHRY and SYGVKD. V shed 6 bases and J shed 5 bases, with 16 bases lying between them. The CDR3 sequence is 15 residues long. The CDR3 nucleotides are TGTGCCATCAGCGCAAATTCAGGGGTAACCGGGGAGCTGTTTTTT. It codes for CAISANSGVTGELFF.

V is TRBV4-2 and J is TRBJ2-7; 12 bases are shared with TRBD2. The CDR3 totals 16 residues. The V gene end was trimmed by 0 bases and the J gene end by 3 bases; junction bases not matched to a gene: 3. CDR1 LGHNA and CDR2 YNFKEQ come from the germline V gene. The CDR3 region is CASSQELAGGLYEQYV. For the CDR3, the DNA is TGTGCCAGCAGCCAAGAACTAGCGGGGGGACTCTACGAGCAGTACGTC.

V usage is TRBV2 and J usage is TRBJ2-3; 7 bases are shared with TRBD1. Germline loops: CDR1 SNHLY, CDR2 FYNNEI. The CDR3 consists of 15 residues. J lost 0 bases, V lost 6 bases, and 6 bases had no gene match. CDR3 DNA sequence: TGTGCCAGCAGGGACAGGAACACTAGCACAGATACGCAGTATTTT. Its translation: CASRDRNTSTDTQYF.

The chain links TRBV27 to TRBJ2-3; maybe TRBD2 (7 bases). CDR3 length equals 16 residues. The germline gives CDR1 MNHEY, CDR2 SMNVEV (reference sequence). Trimming left V 5 bases short and J 0 bases short, with 15 bases between. CDR3 sequence: CASSTTGTTSTDTQYF. In nucleotides, the CDR3 is TGTGCCAGCAGTACTACAGGGACTACTAGCACAGATACGCAGTATTTT.

The chain couples TRBV6-5 to TRBJ1-2; D is unclear. The germline CDR1 and CDR2 sequences are MNHEY and SVGAGI. The germline V and J ends were trimmed by 2 bases and 4 bases, with 8 bases remaining between them. This CDR3 has 13 residues. The CDR3 loop reads CASSYERTYGYTF. The CDR3 region has the DNA TGTGCCAGCAGTTACGAACGCACCTATGGCTACACCTTC.

The genes are TRBV27 and TRBJ1-4; D gene uncertain. V lost 3 bases and J lost 8, with 13 bases in between. CDR1 and CDR2 (germline): MNHEY, SMNVEV (reference sequence). The length of the CDR3 is 14 residues. DNA for the CDR3: TGTGCCAGCAGTTTCGCCTTGGGCGGGGAAAAACTGTTTTTT. Protein: CASSFALGGEKLFF.

This chain joins TRBV5-4 and TRBJ2-7; D not certain. This CDR3 has 14 residues. Trimming removed 3 bases from V and 2 bases from J, with 12 bases in between. Germline assignment: CDR1 SGHNT and CDR2 YYREEE (reference sequence). CDR3 residues: CASSSGLNTYEQYF. As DNA, the CDR3 is TGTGCCAGCAGCTCCGGGCTTAACACCTACGAGCAGTACTTC.

The rearrangement uses TRBV5-6 and TRBJ1-6; weak D call: TRBD1 (6 bases). V was shortened by 5 bases and J by 2 bases, with 14 bases between the two germline ends. Per germline, CDR1 SGHDT and CDR2 YYEEEE. The CDR3 totals 16 residues. The CDR3 region has the DNA TGTGCCAGCAGAAACAGGGAAATCCCCTATAATTCACCCCTCCACTTT. The encoded protein is CASRNREIPYNSPLHF.

V and J are TRBV7-9 and TRBJ1-2; D is ambiguous. Looked up from germline, CDR1 is SEHNR and CDR2 is FQNEAQ (reference sequence). CDR3 size: 15 residues. V was clipped by 0 bases and J by 2 bases, with 10 bases between them. CDR3 bases: TGTGCCAGCAGCTTAGCCACGGACTTCAACTATGGCTACACCTTC. Translation: CASSLATDFNYGYTF.

The chain recombines TRBV6-1 with TRBJ2-3; TRBD1 or TRBD2 may be the D gene (5 bases each). V gave up 8 bases and J gave up 0 bases, with 9 bases separating them. CDR1 and CDR2 (germline): MNHNS, SASEGT. The CDR3 runs to 13 residues. The CDR3 coding sequence is TGTGCCAGCCGGGACGGAAGCACAGATACGCAGTATTTT. Amino acid sequence: CASRDGSTDTQYF.

Concerning this clone itself: At the DNA level, this CDR3 is encoded by other sequences in the same sample as well. This chain joins TRBV27 and TRBJ2-3; 7 bases line up with TRBD1. CDR3 length equals 15 residues. V dropped 6 bases and J dropped 0; count of bases not matched to a gene: 6. CDR1 MNHEY and CDR2 SMNVEV come from the germline V gene (reference sequence). The CDR3 region has the DNA TGTGCCAGCAGCTCCGGGACAGTTAGCACAGATACGCAGTATTTT. Translated, it gives CASSSGTVSTDTQYF.

This chain links TRBV11-2 with TRBJ2-2; D ambiguous. Per germline, CDR1 SGHAT and CDR2 FQNNGV. This CDR3 has 16 amino acids. The V end was cut by 1 base, the J end by 5 bases, with 14 bases between. DNA of the CDR3: TGTGCCAGCAGCTTAGCCCTATTTATGGGGACCGGGGAGCTGTTTTTT. Its translation: CASSLALFMGTGELFF.

The V and J genes are TRBV9 and TRBJ2-3, with a tentative D call TRBD2 (5 bases). Trimming took off 9 bases at V and 0 bases at J, with 14 bases between the two ends. The CDR3 loop spans 14 amino acids. Germline V CDR1 and CDR2: SGDLS, YYNGEE. CDR3 amino acids: CATGLGGSTDTQYF. The CDR3 DNA follows: TGTGCCACTGGACTCGGCGGTAGCACAGATACGCAGTATTTT.

The rearrangement links TRBV6-6 to TRBJ2-7; TRBD2 aligns across 11 bases. This CDR3 contains 14 residues. Trimming removed 7 bases from V and 3 bases from J; junction bases left unmatched: 5. Germline assignment: CDR1 MNHNY and CDR2 SVGAGI (reference sequence). CDR3 residues: CASTITSGGYEQYF. CDR3 nucleotides: TGTGCCAGCACTATCACTAGCGGGGGCTACGAGCAGTACTTC.

The V gene is TRBV28, the J gene TRBJ1-2; weak D call: TRBD1 (5 bases). The V gene's germline CDR1 is MDHEN and CDR2 SYDVKM. The CDR3 runs 15 residues. V lost 4 bases to trimming and J lost 1 base, with 13 bases between them. The CDR3, as DNA: TGTGCCAGCAGTTCGTACAGGAGGGGTAACTATGGCTACACCTTC. Translation gives CASSSYRRGNYGYTF.

This chain links TRBV29-1 with TRBJ1-2, with D maybe TRBD1 (5 bases). V gave up 4 bases and J gave up 7 bases, with 13 bases separating them. Per the germline V gene, CDR1 is SQVTM and CDR2 is ANQGSEA. The CDR3 spans 12 residues. CDR3 sequence reads: CSVVGGTGGYTF. As DNA, the CDR3 is TGCAGCGTTGTCGGGGGAACGGGTGGCTACACCTTC.

This clone was counted a few times. The rearrangement joins TRBV7-9 to TRBJ1-6; 7 bases agree with TRBD1. Germline assignment: CDR1 SEHNR and CDR2 FQNEAQ (reference sequence). V was clipped by 1 base and J by 11 bases; unmatched bases: 5. The CDR3 is made up of 14 amino acids. This CDR3 is CASSLDAGGAPLHF. Written as DNA, the CDR3 is TGTGCCAGCAGCTTAGATGCAGGGGGAGCACCCCTCCACTTT.

The rearrangement links TRBV4-2 to TRBJ1-2; possibly TRBD1 for D (5 bases). This CDR3 spans 15 amino acids. Germline V CDR1 and CDR2: LGHNA, YNFKEQ. Trimming took 4 bases from V and 8 from J, leaving 20 bases between them. Written as DNA, the CDR3 is TGTGCCAGCAGCCTTACGGGCCTCCTGGGGCCCGGCTACACCTTC. This translates into CASSLTGLLGPGYTF.

This clone came up a few times. This rearrangement joins TRBV19 to TRBJ2-3, with TRBD2 matching 15 bases. Per germline, CDR1 LNHDA and CDR2 SQIVND (reference sequence). This CDR3 is 22 amino acids long. J gave up 3 bases and V 1 base, and 17 bases lay outside the gene matches. In DNA, the CDR3 is TGTGCCAGTAGTATAGGGGTACCCAGGACTAGCGGGGGGGCGTTTCATACAGATACGCAGTATTTT. It codes for CASSIGVPRTSGGAFHTDTQYF.

The V and J genes are TRBV12-5 and TRBJ1-5, with 8 bases identical to TRBD1. Looked up from germline, CDR1 is LGHNT and CDR2 is FRNRAP. The V and J ends lost 4 bases and 0 bases, in that order; junction bases with no gene match: 11. The CDR3 runs 18 residues. The chain's CDR3 is CASGWGAEGQVSNQPQHF. DNA for the CDR3: TGTGCTAGTGGTTGGGGGGCCGAGGGACAGGTTAGCAATCAGCCCCAGCATTTT.

V gene TRBV4-3 combines with J gene TRBJ1-2; 11 bases match TRBD1. Germline V gene sequence: CDR1 LGHNA, CDR2 YSLEER. CDR3 size: 16 residues. V shed 0 bases, J shed 2 bases, and the junction held 2 bases outside the gene matches. DNA of the CDR3: TGCGCCAGCAGCCAAGATGGGACAGGGGGAAACTATGGCTACACCTTC. Its protein is CASSQDGTGGNYGYTF.

The chain uses TRBV7-2 and TRBJ1-1, with unresolved D. Germline V CDR1 and CDR2: SGHTA, FQGNSA. V was clipped by 5 bases and J by 1 base, with 11 bases between them. The CDR3 spans 14 residues. In DNA, the CDR3 is TGTGCCAGCAGCCTCTATAGCGGGAACACTGAAGCTTTCTTT. As protein: CASSLYSGNTEAFF.